The present entry profiles one T cell receptor (beta chain) with its context. These data belong to a study of blood T cell repertoires in COVID-19. The data were produced by immunoSEQ multiplex PCR, yet TCRdb's version contains in-frame clones alone and is incomplete. Here the sample spans 300,000 to 350,000 clones, 70% to 90% being singletons. The clonotype originates from a man aged 25-40 years who had recovered from COVID-19. The specimen sequenced was PBMCs or T cells enriched from blood (not recorded which).

DNA of the CDR3: TGCGCCAGCAGCCAAGTAGGTAGAGGGTTCGCCGGGGAGCTGTTTTTT. Encoded protein: CASSQVGRGFAGELFF. The chain has TRBV4-1 and TRBJ2-2, with D perhaps matching TRBD2 (5 bases). This CDR3 contains 16 residues. CDR1 MGHRA and CDR2 YSYEKL come from the germline V gene. V was pared by 1 base and J by 6 bases, with 15 bases between.